These T cell receptor beta chains were read from a single sample in a study of CXCR3-negative and CXCR3-positive naive CD8 T cells. TCRdb reprocessed the 5' RACE reads and reports one entry per CDR3 protein, with no DNA. Here the sample table reports 150,000 to 180,000 distinct CDR3 sequences. Sequencing was done on a sample of naive CXCR3+ CD8+ T cells from blood. The source of these receptors is a human donor in good health. Some clones in this sample may be carry-over from other donors' samples. The CDR3 runs from the conserved cysteine through the conserved F or W.

j_call	v_call	cdr3_aa
TRBJ2-7	TRBV15	CATSSHLDGGRSYEQYF
TRBJ2-2	TRBV7-9	CASSLEGNTGELFF
TRBJ2-7	TRBV29-1	CSVDLAGVREQYF
TRBJ2-7	TRBV6-5	CASSYNPQGATYEQYF
TRBJ2-3	TRBV19	CASSIGSPPDTQYF
TRBJ2-2	TRBV5-1	CASRGAGSGTGELFF
TRBJ2-4	TRBV28	CASSLKRSNIQYF
TRBJ2-7	TRBV7-9	CASSLGALEQYF
TRBJ2-7	TRBV28	CASSLWFGTGGYEQYF
TRBJ2-7	TRBV7-6	CASSLAGTSGIGEQYF
TRBJ1-1	TRBV20-1	CSARNRGPREAFF
TRBJ1-2	TRBV24-1	CATSDQGFGYGYTF
TRBJ1-1	TRBV12-3/TRBV12-4	CASSLLGQGVTEAFF
TRBJ2-7	TRBV21-1	CASRTLGDSGESYEQYF
TRBJ2-1	TRBV14	CASSQELTNEQFF
TRBJ2-1	TRBV5-1	CASSWTGAHEQFF
TRBJ2-1	TRBV29-1	CSVTGTSGSNEQFF
TRBJ2-1	TRBV7-7	CASSTGGGRHNEQFF
TRBJ2-7	TRBV12-3/TRBV12-4	CASSAGTGNYEQYF
TRBJ2-2	TRBV6-5	CASSWTGSGTGELFF
TRBJ2-2	TRBV5-5	CASSGPGFPGELFF
TRBJ1-2	TRBV29-1	CSVERTNGYTF
TRBJ2-7	TRBV20-1	CSARASGGYEQYF
TRBJ1-5	TRBV12-3/TRBV12-4	CASSLLGQPQHF
TRBJ1-2	TRBV4-1	CASSQDGGAHGYTF
TRBJ2-5	TRBV9	CASSVGEETQYF
TRBJ2-1	TRBV6-2/TRBV6-3	CASSSTQGERNNEQFF
TRBJ2-1	TRBV6-1	CASSETSKYNEQFF
TRBJ2-1	TRBV12-3/TRBV12-4	CASTSPPKRGIF
TRBJ2-7	TRBV2	CASSVSRDGYEQYF
TRBJ2-1	TRBV5-4	CASIETQGSSYNEQFF
TRBJ2-2	TRBV11-2	CASSLYALNTGELFF
TRBJ1-5	TRBV27	CASSIGTGGQPQHF
TRBJ1-5	TRBV6-5	CASSTGGNQPQHF
TRBJ2-1	TRBV20-1	CSARRTSGSYNEQFF
TRBJ2-1	TRBV7-2	CASSQLNSNEQFF
TRBJ2-3	TRBV6-6	CASSPILAGGDTQYF
TRBJ2-2	TRBV6-6	CASSYSRGRVTGELFF
TRBJ1-6	TRBV7-9	CASSLRQHESSYNSPLHF
TRBJ1-1	TRBV13	CASQDRGNTEAFF
TRBJ1-1	TRBV10-3	CAISESHGNTEAFF
TRBJ2-5	TRBV7-9	CASSPHQRLAGAKETQYF
TRBJ2-7	TRBV11-2	CASSFGASHEQYF
TRBJ2-1	TRBV21-1	CASSKNKGLAGGHEQFF
TRBJ2-3	TRBV7-8	CASSPPSGLAGTDTQYF
TRBJ1-5	TRBV28	CASSRHQGTQPQHF
TRBJ2-3	TRBV20-1	CSAPGLAGGTDTQYF
TRBJ2-5	TRBV5-1	CASSSQETQYF
TRBJ2-7	TRBV27	CASNLPGPYPYEQYF
TRBJ1-1	TRBV28	CASSRDRPNTEAFF
TRBJ1-2	TRBV28	CASSPRGAYGYTF
TRBJ2-1	TRBV14	CASSFDRGYNEQFF
TRBJ1-5	TRBV28	CASSPRLLGGLGQPQHF
TRBJ1-1	TRBV7-9	CASSSGLTEAFF
TRBJ2-1	TRBV29-1	CSFGGENEQFF
TRBJ2-6	TRBV5-1	CASSGAGYSGANVLTF